The next 10 T cell receptor beta chains were all read from a single sample in a study of blood T cell repertoires in COVID-19. Sequencing was performed with immunoSEQ multiplex PCR; in TCRdb, only in-frame clones are kept and a portion is missing. The sample holds approximately 440,000 clones, roughly 87% seen once. Sequencing used PBMCs or T cells enriched from blood (not recorded which). The receptors originated from a man aged 18 to 29 who had recovered from COVID-19.

The chain combines TRBV7-7 with TRBJ2-5; TRBD1 matches 9 bases. Per germline, CDR1 SSHAT and CDR2 FNYEAQ (reference sequence). This CDR3 is built from 15 residues. The V segment lost 3 bases and the J segment 5 bases; nucleotides outside the gene matches: 7. The CDR3 here is CASSLNRGREETQYF. Here the CDR3 DNA reads TGTGCCAGCAGCTTGAACAGGGGGCGGGAGGAGACCCAGTACTTC.

The chain employs TRBV6-5 and TRBJ1-1, with D possibly TRBD1 on 6 matching bases. The V gene lost 2 bases and the J gene lost 3 bases, with 13 bases spanning the gap. The CDR3 runs 15 residues. Germline V lookup: CDR1 MNHEY, CDR2 SVGAGI. In nucleotides, the CDR3 is TGTGCCAGCAGTTACCACAGGGCTAACGACACTGAAGCTTTCTTT. This sequence encodes CASSYHRANDTEAFF.

This clone was recorded only once. The chain couples TRBV7-3 to TRBJ2-3; D not resolved. V lost 2 bases, J lost 4 bases, and 10 bases lay in between. The CDR3 length is 14 residues. Per the germline V gene, CDR1 is SGHTA and CDR2 is FQGTGA. CDR3 residues: CASSLALGADTQYF. Written as DNA, the CDR3 is TGTGCCAGCAGCTTAGCGCTAGGAGCAGATACGCAGTATTTT.

The V gene is TRBV29-1, the J gene TRBJ1-2, with TRBD1 identical over 12 bases. This CDR3 is 15 amino acids long. Germline CDR1 reads SQVTM; CDR2 reads ANQGSEA. V shed 5 bases and J 0 bases; nucleotides not matched to a gene: 4. The CDR3 sequence is CSVRDRGRPNYGYTF. For the CDR3, the DNA is TGCAGCGTTAGGGACAGGGGGCGTCCTAACTATGGCTACACCTTC. Complete variable domain (other parts from reference TRBV29-1 and TRBJ1-2): SAVISQKPSRDICQRGTSLTIQCQVDSQVTMMFWYRQQPGQSLTLIATANQGSEATYESGFVIDKFPISRPNLTFSTLTVSNMSPEDSSIYLCSVRDRGRPNYGYTFGSGTRLTVV.

The chain combines TRBV28 with TRBJ2-1; TRBD2 matches at 13 bases. V gave up 8 bases and J gave up 0 bases; unmatched junction bases: 10. Per germline, CDR1 MDHEN and CDR2 SYDVKM. The CDR3 has 18 amino acids. Here the CDR3 DNA reads TGTGCCAGCGGATCACTAGCGGGAGGGCAGGTCTCCTACAATGAGCAGTTCTTC. Translating gives CASGSLAGGQVSYNEQFF.

The J gene is TRBJ2-7, the V gene TRBV5-4; D is possibly TRBD2 (6 bases). The CDR3 has 14 residues. Germline CDR1 reads SGHNT; CDR2 reads YYREEE (reference sequence). The V gene lost 4 bases and the J gene lost 0 bases, with 11 bases spanning the gap. CDR3 in amino acids: CASSTSGGSYEQYF. In DNA form, the CDR3 reads TGTGCCAGCAGCACCTCCGGGGGCTCCTACGAGCAGTACTTC.

This clone came up once. The V call is TRBV6-5, the J call TRBJ2-3, with TRBD1 identical over 8 bases. The CDR3 length is 15 residues. Germline V gene data show CDR1 as MNHEY and CDR2 as SVGAGI. The ends lost 4 bases at V and 0 bases at J; junction bases unmatched: 3. The CDR3 DNA follows: TGTGCCAGCAGTTTCGGACAGGGTAGCACAGATACGCAGTATTTT. Translating it yields CASSFGQGSTDTQYF.

This clone has only one observation. The V and J genes are TRBV19 and TRBJ1-1, with D tentatively TRBD1 (6 bases). V was trimmed by 10 bases and J by 9 bases, leaving 24 bases between them. This CDR3 comprises 14 residues. The germline V gene has CDR1 LNHDA and CDR2 SQIVND (reference sequence). The CDR3 bases are TGTGCCACCAACGCCCCCCAACAGGGTCCCAAAGCTTTCTTT. The encoded protein is CATNAPQQGPKAFF.

In DNA, the CDR3 is TGTGCCAGCAGCAGGACAGGGGATTTTGACTATGGCTACACCTTC. Translation: CASSRTGDFDYGYTF. V gene TRBV5-8 combines with J gene TRBJ1-2, with 9 bases fitting TRBD1. Losses at the gene ends were 4 bases for V and 3 bases for J; bases not matched to a gene: 7. Germline CDR1 and CDR2: SGHTS and YDEGEE. This CDR3 has 15 amino acids.

The gene calls are TRBV7-3 and TRBJ2-6; D perhaps matches TRBD2 (6 bases). V gave up 4 bases and J gave up 0 bases, with 16 bases separating them. The germline CDR1 and CDR2 sequences are SGHTA and FQGTGA. The CDR3 sequence is 18 residues long. The CDR3, as DNA: TGTGCCAGCAGCTACGAGGGACTCCTCTACTCTGGGGCCAACGTCCTGACTTTC. The encoded protein is CASSYEGLLYSGANVLTF.